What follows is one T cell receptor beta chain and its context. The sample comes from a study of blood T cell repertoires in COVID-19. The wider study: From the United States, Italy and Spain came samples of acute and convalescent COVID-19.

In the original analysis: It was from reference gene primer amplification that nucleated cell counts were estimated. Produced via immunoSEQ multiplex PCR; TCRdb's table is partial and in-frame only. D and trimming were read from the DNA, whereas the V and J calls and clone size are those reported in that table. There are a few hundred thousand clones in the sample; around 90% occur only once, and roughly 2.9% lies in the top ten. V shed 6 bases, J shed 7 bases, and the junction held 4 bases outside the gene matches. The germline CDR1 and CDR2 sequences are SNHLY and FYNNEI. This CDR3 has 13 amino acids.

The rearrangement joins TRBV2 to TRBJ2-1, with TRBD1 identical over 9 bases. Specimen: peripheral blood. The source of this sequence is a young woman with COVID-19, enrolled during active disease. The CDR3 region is CASRGTGYNEQFF. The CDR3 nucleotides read TGTGCCAGCAGGGGGACAGGGTATAATGAGCAGTTCTTC.